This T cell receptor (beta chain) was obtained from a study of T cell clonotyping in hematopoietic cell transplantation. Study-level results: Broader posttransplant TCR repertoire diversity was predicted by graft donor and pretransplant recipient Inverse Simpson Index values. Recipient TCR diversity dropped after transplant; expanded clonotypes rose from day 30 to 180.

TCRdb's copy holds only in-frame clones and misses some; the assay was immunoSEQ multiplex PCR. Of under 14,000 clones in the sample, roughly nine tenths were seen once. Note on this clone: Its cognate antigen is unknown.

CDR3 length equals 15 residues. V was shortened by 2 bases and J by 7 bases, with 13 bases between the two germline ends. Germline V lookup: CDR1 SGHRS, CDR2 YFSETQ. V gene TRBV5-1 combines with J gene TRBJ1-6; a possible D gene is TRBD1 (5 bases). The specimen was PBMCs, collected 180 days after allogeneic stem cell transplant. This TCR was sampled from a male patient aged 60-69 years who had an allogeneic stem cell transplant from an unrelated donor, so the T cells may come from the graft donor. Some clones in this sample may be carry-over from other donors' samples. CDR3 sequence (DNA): TGCGCCAGCAGCTTACTGGGGCAGGGCAATTCACCCCTCCACTTT. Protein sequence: CASSLLGQGNSPLHF.